Given below is one TCR beta chain in context. Antigen specificity is unknown. This sample stems from a study of cytomegalovirus exposure and HLA in healthy donors. The V gene's germline CDR1 is MGHRA and CDR2 YSYEKL. The CDR3 spans 15 residues. Trimming took 4 bases from V and 0 from J, leaving 7 bases between them. Primers included in the PCR were 60 Vbeta and 13 Jbeta primers. Repertoires were generated with immunoSEQ multiplex PCR, while TCRdb's copy carries only in-frame clones and drops some. The sample shows approximately 92,000 clones, 55% to 75% of them seen only once. Notes on the study in general: The study found most TCR sequences rare, yet found some public TCRs in many donors.

Source material: PBMCs. The receptor's source is a man aged 45 to 65 in good health and CMV-seronegative. The chain uses TRBV4-1 and TRBJ2-6; D gene unclear. CDR3: CASSRQFSGANVLTF. Here the CDR3 DNA reads TGCGCCAGCAGCCGGCAATTCTCTGGGGCCAACGTCCTGACTTTC.